The clone carrying this T cell receptor (beta chain) was recorded many times. Trimming cost V 6 bases and J 11 bases; bases outside gene matches: 8. The CDR3 runs to 12 residues. These data belong to a study of early T cells in non-severe SARS-CoV-2 infection. In TCRdb, the 5' RACE reads were re-called with MiXCR into one record per CDR3 protein. Found here are over 85,000 distinct CDR3 sequences, over 10% of them singletons; the top ten hold 6.2%. This chain uses TRBV12-3 or TRBV12-4 with TRBJ2-3; 7 bases agree with TRBD2. This TCR was sampled from an adult who was a healthcare worker with PCR-confirmed SARS-CoV-2 infection or an uninfected control (not recorded which). Sequenced: whole blood. The CDR3 loop is CASRETSPLQYF. CDR3 DNA sequence: TGTGCCAGCAGGGAGACTAGCCCCTTGCAGTATTTT.